This TCR beta chain was recovered during a study of a mutant IDH1 vaccine in newly diagnosed glioma. Overall study context: Among treated patients, approximately 60% were male and roughly 38% female, and mean age was 40.4 years.

The CDR3 contains 14 residues. Looked up from germline, CDR1 is SGHTA and CDR2 is FQGNSA. V lost 4 bases to trimming and J lost 1 base, with 9 bases between them. Documented time point: baseline, week 1 (first vaccination visit). Treatment meaning: pre-vaccination baseline after standard-of-care therapy. Using immunoSEQ multiplex PCR, the repertoire was profiled, and TCRdb retains in-frame clones only, with some absent. The table includes about 51,000 clones, over 60% detected once. V gene TRBV7-2 combines with J gene TRBJ2-3; D is perhaps TRBD2 (6 bases). Sequences were derived from PBMCs, sampled from a glioma patient treated with radiotherapy, temozolomide or both. This TCR was recovered from a woman between 40 and 50 years old with glioma. CDR3 sequence: CASSYGGRTDTQYF. In nucleotides, the CDR3 is TGTGCCAGCAGCTACGGGGGACGCACAGATACGCAGTATTTT.